This T cell receptor (beta chain) derives from a study of immune evolution from preneoplasia to lung adenocarcinoma. The data were produced by immunoSEQ multiplex PCR, yet TCRdb's version contains in-frame clones alone and is incomplete. Among over 6,500 clones, about four fifths were seen once, and the ten largest hold approximately 2.5%. The CDR3 length is 15 residues. Trimming removed 2 bases from V and 5 bases from J, with 13 bases in between. The germline CDR1 and CDR2 sequences are MNHEY and SVGAGI. The chain joins TRBV6-5 to TRBJ1-5; D possibly corresponds to TRBD1 (5 bases). The source of this sequence is a person between 50 and 70 years old with lung adenocarcinoma. The sequencing sample was made of FFPE invasive lung adenocarcinoma tissue. The CDR3 DNA reads as TGTGCCAGCAGTTACACAACAGGTACCGATCAGCCCCAGCATTTT. Its protein is CASSYTTGTDQPQHF.